The entry below describes one T cell receptor beta chain. Its cognate antigen is unknown. Expressed TCRB transcripts were sequenced because the entire RNA isolate underwent reverse transcription. Repertoires were generated with immunoSEQ multiplex PCR, while TCRdb's copy carries only in-frame clones and drops some. The table lists almost 350,000 clones, less than 9.5% of them singletons. Germline V gives CDR1 SGHTA, CDR2 FQGTGA. V was trimmed by 5 bases and J by 3 bases, leaving 10 bases between them. CDR3 length: 14 residues. The sample originates from a study of beta chain features in type 1 diabetes. General study findings and limits: The study found that naive, central memory and Treg TCRB repertoires appeared more similar in patients than in healthy donors. cDNA-based sequencing might over-represent cells highly expressing TCR. Type 1 diabetes patients had VDJ junctions that carried fewer insertions and more deletions.

CD4+ cells of the naive, central memory, regulatory and stem cell-like memory types were sorted via CD45RO/CCR7/CD25/CD127/CD95/CD27. The chain has TRBV7-3 and TRBJ2-2; D uncertain. The receptor's source is a woman under 30 in good health. Sequenced: central memory CD4+ T cells from blood. CDR3: CASSLNVDTGELFF. For the CDR3, the DNA is TGTGCCAGCAGCCTAAATGTCGACACCGGGGAGCTGTTTTTT.